One sample yielded the 3 T cell receptor beta chains listed below, sequenced in a study of shared clonotypes between healthy human individuals. Produced via immunoSEQ multiplex PCR; TCRdb's table is partial and in-frame only. The sample yields 300,000 to 400,000 clones, around nine tenths seen once. Sequenced input: memory CD8+ T cells sorted from blood. Sample subset: CD45RO+ cells pooled with CCR7-negative TemRA cells. The source of these receptors is a man between 18 and 29 years old in good health.

The chain has TRBV7-9 and TRBJ1-1, with D uncertain. The germline V gene has CDR1 SEHNR and CDR2 FQNEAQ (reference sequence). The CDR3 runs to 12 residues. The V end lost 3 bases, the J end lost 4 bases, and 6 bases lay between the germline ends. Written as DNA, the CDR3 is TGTGCCAGCAGCTTCTTCGGCACTGAAGCTTTCTTT. Protein sequence: CASSFFGTEAFF.

About this clone: In the same sample, other DNA sequences code for this CDR3. The rearrangement uses TRBV5-4 and TRBJ1-1; TRBD1 is a possible D gene (5 bases). V lost 2 bases to trimming and J lost 5 bases, with 10 bases between them. The CDR3 loop spans 13 amino acids. Looked up from germline, CDR1 is SGHNT and CDR2 is YYREEE (reference sequence). CDR3 region: CASSFGTHTEAFF. The CDR3 nucleotides are TGTGCCAGCAGCTTTGGGACTCATACTGAAGCTTTCTTT.

V gene TRBV29-1 combines with J gene TRBJ1-4, with D tentatively TRBD1 (5 bases). V was trimmed by 0 bases and J by 8 bases, leaving 19 bases between them. CDR1 SQVTM and CDR2 ANQGSEA come from the germline V gene. The CDR3 spans 16 residues. The CDR3 spells CSVEDGAEGFGEKLFF. CDR3 DNA: TGCAGCGTTGAAGATGGGGCTGAAGGGTTCGGCGAAAAACTGTTTTTT.